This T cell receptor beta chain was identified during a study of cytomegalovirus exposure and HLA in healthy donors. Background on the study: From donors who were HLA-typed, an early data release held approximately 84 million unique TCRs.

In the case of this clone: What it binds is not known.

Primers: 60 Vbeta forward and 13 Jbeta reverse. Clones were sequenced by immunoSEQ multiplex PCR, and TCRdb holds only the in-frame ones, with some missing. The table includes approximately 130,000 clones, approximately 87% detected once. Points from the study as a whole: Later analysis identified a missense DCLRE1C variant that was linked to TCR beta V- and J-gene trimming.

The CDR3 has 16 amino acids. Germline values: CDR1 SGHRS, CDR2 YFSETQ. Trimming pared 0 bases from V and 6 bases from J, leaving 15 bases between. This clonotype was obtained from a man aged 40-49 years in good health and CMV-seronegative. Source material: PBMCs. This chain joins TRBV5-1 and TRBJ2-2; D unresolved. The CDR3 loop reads CASSLGSSGFPGELFF. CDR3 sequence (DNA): TGCGCCAGCAGCTTGGGGAGTTCTGGGTTTCCCGGGGAGCTGTTTTTT.